This TCR beta chain was identified in a study of shared clonotypes between healthy human individuals (dated by TCRdb to about 2020). At the level of the whole study: A few men and two women, aged 18 to 49 years, made up the cohort. To increase sequencing depth and limit assay-specific biases, different laboratories used diverse techniques to prepare libraries and sequence TCR repertoires. To estimate repertoire size and how much clonotypes are shared between individuals, the study performed deep sequencing of blood TCR repertoires from 4 to 6 healthy adults. Each donor's leukapheresis produced roughly between about 0.8 and 10 billion PBMCs. For each donor, three plates each were used for CD4 naive and CD4 memory, two plates were used for CD8 naive, and one plate was used for CD8 memory. What the work shows at the level of the full study, not this receptor alone: Compared with non-shared clonotypes, clonotypes shared by all four sorted-subset donors had higher generation probabilities. Sharing across several donors was observed for roughly 5.4% of naive CD4, over 3% of naive CD8, over 2% of memory CD4, and roughly 0.4% of memory CD8 clonotypes. Incomplete sequencing was indicated by rarefaction of sorted-subset datasets, despite the large sequencing depth. Because the study included a small number of donors, the genetic and exposure-history diversity represented was limited. Based on pairwise subsampling, the degree of clonotype sharing among donors was expected to be affected by sequencing depth. Naive subsets generally had larger estimated clonotype richness than memory subsets did. Sampling was limited to blood, and TCR repertoires in tissue likely differ from TCR repertoires in blood.

The donors were healthy, HIV-negative adults who had no recently reported acute infections or vaccinations. Every donor was a Caucasian adult residing in Nashville, Tennessee, USA. CD4+ T cells were enriched through magnetic negative selection, after which naive cells were positively selected on CD45RA and the remaining negative fraction served as the memory subset. After blood collection by leukapheresis, PBMCs were isolated using Ficoll-Histopaque density gradient centrifugation and then cryopreserved in the vapor phase of liquid nitrogen. Purity and quantity of every magnetically sorted T cell population were checked by analytical flow cytometry. Genomic DNA was isolated from every sorted fraction and measured by UV absorbance on a Nanodrop 2000c. Using the deep immunoSEQ assay, multiplex PCR amplified TCR CDR3 regions from genomic DNA. For each cell subset, the extracted genomic DNA was distributed evenly across all wells of several immunoSEQ 96-well plates, and each plate served as one replicate. For sorted subsets, around 200 ng genomic DNA, equal to tens of thousands of T cell genomes, was loaded into each replicate PCR. Purified libraries were measured with a Qubit 3.0 fluorometer, size-checked on a Bioanalyzer 2100, and measured again with the KAPA Library Quantification kit. Every immunoSEQ 96-well plate was sequenced on a separate single-read 150-cycle Illumina NextSeq 550 flow cell. As for the authors' bioinformatics: Because the immunoSEQ output held only junctional sequences and lacked quality scores, the filtering could not match the filtering applied to full-length reads. To assign V/J genes and CDR3, sequences were annotated against IMGT germline references using PyIR, a Python wrapper for IgBLAST v1.9. Any read was removed if the V/J assignment was weak (E-value above 1e-6), the CDR3 was missing, or the read contained stop codons, out-of-frame junctions, or ambiguous translated residues. V3J clonotypes were defined as sequences sharing the same inferred V gene, J gene, and CDR3 amino acid sequence. Percentage overlap between repertoires was computed as shared unique clonotypes divided by the size of the smaller repertoire. Richness of each repertoire was evaluated using RTK rarefaction, the Chao1 estimator, and Recon v2.1 estimates of unobserved clonotypes. Generation probabilities were computed with OLGA for all TCRbeta clonotypes obtained by the gDNA method from a handful of donors. Drawn from immuneACCESS, this table holds only the in-frame rearrangements with V and J called that TCRdb kept. Clones are partly lost; checked studies trace under half to an unresolved V gene and leave the rest unexplained. The D gene and trimming were derived from the DNA, and the V and J assignments and clone size from that table. A total of roughly 1 million clones appear in this sample, 78% of them only once. Clones ranked in the top ten supply about 0.52% of the sample.

Regarding this clone: The antigen it recognizes is unknown. Base qualities are missing; no much larger clone stands one base away.

The CDR3 sequence holds 13 residues, the cysteine and phenylalanine included. The entry retains the CDR3 DNA only, 39 bases that are in frame from base 1. Sequences SEHNR (CDR1) and FQNEAQ (CDR2) are obtained from the germline V gene (reference sequence). V sheds 0 bases and J sheds 8 bases, leaving 8 bases between their ends. This TCR derives from a young man in good health. Some clones in this sample may be carry-over from other donors' samples. The source material was memory CD4+ T cells from PBMCs. This specimen's cell subset or site label, interpreted: CD45RA-negative fraction. The sequence joins TRBV7-9 to TRBJ2-1; the D gene remains uncertain. In nucleotides, the sequence is TGTGCCAGCAGCTTAGCGGGGATCCATGAGCAGTTCTTC. Its amino acids are CASSLAGIHEQFF.